These 7 T cell receptor beta chains came from one sample sequenced in a study of blood T cell repertoires in COVID-19 (TCRdb year 2020). The library was obtained by the immunoSEQ multiplex PCR assay. Drawn from immuneACCESS, this table holds only the in-frame rearrangements with V and J called that TCRdb kept. Clones are partly lost; checked studies trace under half to an unresolved V gene and leave the rest unexplained. The sample table contains some 250,000 clones; only one count was recorded for around 79% of them. The ten largest clones capture 3% to 3.5% of the sample. Sequencing was carried out using peripheral blood. All receptors derive from an elderly woman with acute or convalescent COVID-19.

The V and J genes are TRBV28 and TRBJ1-1; 9 bases are shared with TRBD1. V dropped 4 bases and J dropped 4; count of bases not matched to a gene: 4. The CDR3 covers 14 residues. CDR1 is MDHEN, CDR2 SYDVKM, per germline. CDR3 region: CASSSGQGSTEAFF. The CDR3 bases are TGTGCCAGCAGTTCAGGACAGGGGAGCACTGAAGCTTTCTTT.

The chain is built from TRBV19 and TRBJ2-5; a weak D match, TRBD2 (6 bases). The V end lost 3 bases, the J end lost 4 bases, and 9 bases lay between the germline ends. Germline-derived CDR1 and CDR2 are LNHDA and SQIVND (reference sequence). This CDR3 comprises 13 residues. CDR3 sequence: CASSILEGETQYF. CDR3 bases: TGTGCCAGTAGTATTTTGGAGGGAGAGACCCAGTACTTC.

This chain connects TRBV7-6 to TRBJ2-5, with TRBD2 identical over 12 bases. The length of the CDR3 is 16 residues. V was clipped by 5 bases and J by 7 bases; unmatched bases: 11. CDR1 is SGHVS, CDR2 FNYEAQ, per germline. DNA of the CDR3: TGTGCCAGCAGCCCGGTGCCGGGACTAGCGGGCGGGACCCAGTACTTC. This gives the protein CASSPVPGLAGGTQYF.

The chain is built from TRBV6-5 and TRBJ2-5, with D possibly TRBD2 on 5 matching bases. V was pared by 6 bases and J by 3 bases, with 11 bases between. CDR3 size: 13 residues. Germline CDR1 is MNHEY and CDR2 is SVGAGI. CDR3 sequence (DNA): TGTGCCAGCAGCAGGACTGACAAAGAGACCCAGTACTTC. Translation gives CASSRTDKETQYF.

This clone was seen more than once but under ten times. The chain carries TRBV12-3 or TRBV12-4 and TRBJ1-2; 7 bases are shared with TRBD1. The CDR3 extends over 13 amino acids. The V gene end was trimmed by 4 bases and the J gene end by 8 bases; junction bases not matched to a gene: 7. In DNA form, the CDR3 reads TGTGCCAGCAGTTACGACAGGGCGTTCGGCTACACCTTC. It codes for CASSYDRAFGYTF.

The V and J genes are TRBV7-9 and TRBJ2-3, with D tentatively TRBD1 (6 bases). Germline V gives CDR1 SEHNR, CDR2 FQNEAQ (reference sequence). Deletions cut 5 bases from V and 3 bases from J, with 15 bases between. The CDR3 spans 15 residues. The CDR3 DNA reads TGTGCCAGCAGCCCCCAGGGGAGTGGAACAGATACGCAGTATTTT. Protein: CASSPQGSGTDTQYF.

In this sample, this clone turned up a few times. The chain carries TRBV10-3 and TRBJ2-3, with a possible D match to TRBD1 (6 bases). CDR1 and CDR2 (germline): ENHRY, SYGVKD. The CDR3 is 14 amino acids. Trimming cost V 3 bases and J 2 bases, with 9 bases left between them. The CDR3, as DNA: TGTGCCATCAGTGACTGGGACAACACAGATACGCAGTATTTT. Its translation: CAISDWDNTDTQYF.